This T cell receptor beta chain was sequenced for a study of blood T cell repertoires in COVID-19. CDR1 is SQVTM, CDR2 ANQGSEA, per germline. This CDR3 contains 13 residues. V was cut by 4 bases and J by 0 bases, with 7 bases left in between. Produced via immunoSEQ multiplex PCR; TCRdb's table is partial and in-frame only. The sample shows approximately 160,000 clones, 70% to 85% of them seen only once. What was sequenced was peripheral blood. This TCR came from a woman in her forties or fifties in a cohort sampled during active or convalescent COVID-19. This chain connects TRBV29-1 to TRBJ1-5, with D unresolved. The CDR3 DNA follows: TGCAGCGTTGGCGAGAATAGCAATCAGCCCCAGCATTTT. Translating gives CSVGENSNQPQHF.